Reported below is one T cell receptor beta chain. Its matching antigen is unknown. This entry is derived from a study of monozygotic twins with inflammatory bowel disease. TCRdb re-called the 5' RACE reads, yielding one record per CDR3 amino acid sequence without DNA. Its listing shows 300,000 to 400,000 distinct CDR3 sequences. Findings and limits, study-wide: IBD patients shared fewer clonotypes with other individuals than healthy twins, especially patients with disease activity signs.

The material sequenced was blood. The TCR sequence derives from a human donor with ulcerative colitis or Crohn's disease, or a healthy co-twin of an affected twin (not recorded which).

The chain's CDR3 is CASSSGDYTGELFF. This chain links TRBV27 with TRBJ2-2; TCRdb's D call of TRBD1 is untestable without DNA. From germline, CDR1 is MNHEY and CDR2 SMNVEV (reference sequence). The CDR3 length is 14 residues.